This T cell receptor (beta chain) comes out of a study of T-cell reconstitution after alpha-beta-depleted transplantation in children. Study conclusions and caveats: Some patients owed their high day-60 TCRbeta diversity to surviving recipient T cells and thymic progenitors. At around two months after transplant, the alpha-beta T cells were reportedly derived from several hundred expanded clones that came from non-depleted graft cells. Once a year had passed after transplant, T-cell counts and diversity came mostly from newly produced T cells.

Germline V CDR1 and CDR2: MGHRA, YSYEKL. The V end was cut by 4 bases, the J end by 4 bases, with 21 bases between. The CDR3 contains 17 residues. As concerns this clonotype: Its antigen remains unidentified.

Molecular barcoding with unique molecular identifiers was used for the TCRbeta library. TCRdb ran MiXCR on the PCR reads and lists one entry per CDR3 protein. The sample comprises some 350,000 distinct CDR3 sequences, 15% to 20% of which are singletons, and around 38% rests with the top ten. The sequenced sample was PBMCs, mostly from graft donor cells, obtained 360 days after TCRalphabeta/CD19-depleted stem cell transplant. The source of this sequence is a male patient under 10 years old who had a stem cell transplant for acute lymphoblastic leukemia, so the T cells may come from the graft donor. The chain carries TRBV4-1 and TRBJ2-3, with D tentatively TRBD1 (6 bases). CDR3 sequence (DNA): TGCGCCAGCAGCCCCGAGAGGGGGTCAGGGTTCCCAGATACGCAGTATTTT. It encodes CASSPERGSGFPDTQYF.